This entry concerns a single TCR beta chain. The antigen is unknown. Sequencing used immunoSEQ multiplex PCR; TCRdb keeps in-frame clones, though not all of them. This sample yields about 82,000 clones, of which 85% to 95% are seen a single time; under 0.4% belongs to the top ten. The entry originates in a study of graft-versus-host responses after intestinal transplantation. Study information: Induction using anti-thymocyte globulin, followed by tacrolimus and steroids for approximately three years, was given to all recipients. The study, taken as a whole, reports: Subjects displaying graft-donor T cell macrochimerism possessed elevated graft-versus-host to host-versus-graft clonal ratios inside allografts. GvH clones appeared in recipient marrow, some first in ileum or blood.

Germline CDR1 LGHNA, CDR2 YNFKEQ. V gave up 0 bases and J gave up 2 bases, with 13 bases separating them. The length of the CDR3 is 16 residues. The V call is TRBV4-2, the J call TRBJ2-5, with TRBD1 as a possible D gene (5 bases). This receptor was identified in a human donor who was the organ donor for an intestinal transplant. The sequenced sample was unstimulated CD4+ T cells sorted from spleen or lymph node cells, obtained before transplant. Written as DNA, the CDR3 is TGTGCCAGCAGCCAAGAAGGGGTCTCCGGACAAGAGACCCAGTACTTC. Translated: CASSQEGVSGQETQYF.